A single sample gave rise to the 14 T cell receptor beta chains below, sequenced in a study of blood T cell repertoires in COVID-19. Profiling relied on immunoSEQ multiplex PCR, and the TCRdb table lists in-frame clones only, not all of them. This sample has fewer than 300,000 clones, with 80% to 95% found just once. Material: PBMCs or T cells enriched from blood (not recorded which). All receptors come from a woman under 40 who had recovered from COVID-19.

This chain joins TRBV6-2 or TRBV6-3 and TRBJ2-3; 12 bases line up with TRBD1. J lost 5 bases, V lost 6 bases, and 6 bases had no gene match. CDR3 size: 15 residues. CDR1 and CDR2 (germline): MNHEY, SVGEGT. CDR3 amino acids: CASSSGTGGRDTQYF. The CDR3 coding sequence is TGTGCCAGCAGCTCCGGGACAGGGGGCCGAGATACGCAGTATTTT.

V gene TRBV9 combines with J gene TRBJ2-7, with TRBD2 matching over 8 bases. J gave up 0 bases and V 4 bases, and 6 bases lay outside the gene matches. Germline values: CDR1 SGDLS, CDR2 YYNGEE. The CDR3 loop spans 15 amino acids. CDR3 sequence: CASSPGGGLSYEQYF. CDR3 nucleotide sequence: TGTGCCAGCAGCCCCGGGGGGGGGCTCTCCTACGAGCAGTACTTC. Based on the CDR3 plus reference TRBV9 and TRBJ2-7, the full variable domain is DSGVTQTPKHLITATGQRVTLRCSPRSGDLSVYWYQQSLDQGLQFLIQYYNGEERAKGNILERFSAQQFPDLHSELNLSSLELGDSALYFCASSPGGGLSYEQYFGPGTRLTVT.

This chain uses TRBV5-6 with TRBJ1-1; TRBD1 is a possible D gene (5 bases). The CDR3 is made up of 16 amino acids. V dropped 0 bases and J dropped 3 bases, with 15 bases sitting between them. Germline V gene lookup returns CDR1 SGHDT and CDR2 YYEEEE. The CDR3 DNA is TGTGCCAGCAGCTTGGGGCAGGGAGGTGTGTACACTGAAGCTTTCTTT. It yields the protein CASSLGQGGVYTEAFF.

The J gene is TRBJ1-5, the V gene TRBV20-1; D gene ambiguous. This CDR3 is built from 13 residues. CDR1 is DFQATT, CDR2 SNEGSKA, per germline (reference sequence). The ends were cut back, 3 bases at V and 10 bases at J, with 16 bases in the middle. The CDR3 DNA follows: TGCAGTGCTAGTCCGGGAGCGGGCTCCCCCCAGCATTTT. This gives the protein CSASPGAGSPQHF.

The rearrangement links TRBV5-4 to TRBJ2-1, with D maybe TRBD1 (5 bases). Germline CDR1 reads SGHNT; CDR2 reads YYREEE (reference sequence). The CDR3 covers 13 residues. The V gene lost 0 bases and the J gene lost 6 bases, with 7 bases spanning the gap. Here the CDR3 reads CASSLDRSNEQFF. In DNA, the CDR3 is TGTGCCAGCAGCTTGGACAGGAGCAATGAGCAGTTCTTC. The full variable domain, rest sourced from reference TRBV5-4 and TRBJ2-1, is ETGVTQSPTHLIKTRGQQVTLRCSSQSGHNTVSWYQQALGQGPQFIFQYYREEENGRGNFPPRFSGLQFPNYSSELNVNALELDDSALYLCASSLDRSNEQFFGPGTRLTVL.

J is TRBJ2-5 and V is TRBV10-3; tentative D call: TRBD1 (6 bases). The germline CDR1 and CDR2 sequences are ENHRY and SYGVKD. CDR3 length equals 14 residues. Deletions cut 8 bases from V and 5 bases from J, with 18 bases between. The CDR3 loop reads CAIRGEQGEETQYF. The CDR3 nucleotides are TGTGCCATCCGGGGAGAACAGGGAGAGGAGACCCAGTACTTC.

The chain links TRBV7-9 to TRBJ2-2; 7 bases map to TRBD1. V lost 6 bases and J lost 3; bases outside the gene matches: 4. Germline V lookup: CDR1 SEHNR, CDR2 FQNEAQ (reference sequence). This CDR3 comprises 14 residues. The CDR3 DNA reads TGTGCCAGCAGTCGACAGGGCGACACCGGGGAGCTGTTTTTT. This gives the protein CASSRQGDTGELFF. Full variable domain (remainder filled in from reference TRBV7-9 and TRBJ2-2): DTGVSQNPRHKITKRGQNVTFRCDPISEHNRLYWYRQTLGQGPEFLTYFQNEAQLEKSRLLSDRFSAERPKGSFSTLEIQRTEQGDSAMYLCASSRQGDTGELFFGEGSRLTVL.

This chain joins TRBV15 and TRBJ2-1, with D maybe TRBD2 (6 bases). V lost 1 base, J lost 0 bases, and 13 bases lay in between. Germline assignment: CDR1 LNHNV and CDR2 YYDKDF (reference sequence). The CDR3 has 17 amino acids. The CDR3 spells CATSRGGGASSYNEQFF. In nucleotides, the CDR3 is TGTGCCACCAGCAGAGGGGGCGGGGCGAGCTCCTACAATGAGCAGTTCTTC.

V gene TRBV28 combines with J gene TRBJ1-1; 8 bases map to TRBD1. This CDR3 spans 15 amino acids. Germline V gene lookup returns CDR1 MDHEN and CDR2 SYDVKM. The V gene end was trimmed by 5 bases and the J gene end by 7 bases; junction bases not matched to a gene: 12. CDR3 bases: TGTGCCAGCAGTAATGCCGGGACAGGAGATTTTGAAGCTTTCTTT. Translating gives CASSNAGTGDFEAFF.

V is TRBV6-2 or TRBV6-3 and J is TRBJ1-2; D remains ambiguous. V shed 2 bases and J shed 7 bases, with 8 bases lying between them. This CDR3 has 12 amino acids. The germline CDR1 and CDR2 sequences are MNHEY and SVGEGT. The CDR3 nucleotides read TGTGCCAGCAGTTACGAGGGCCGTGGCTACACCTTC. Translation gives CASSYEGRGYTF.

The chain employs TRBV19 and TRBJ1-5; D is undetermined. The CDR3 has 15 residues. Germline-derived CDR1 and CDR2 are LNHDA and SQIVND (reference sequence). Between the trimmed V and J ends, which lost 3 bases and 0 bases, there was a span of 9 bases. The CDR3 region has the DNA TGTGCCAGTAGTATTGGGCAGCTTAGCAATCAGCCCCAGCATTTT. Its translation: CASSIGQLSNQPQHF.

The chain combines TRBV28 with TRBJ2-7; tentatively, D is TRBD2 (7 bases). Trimming shortened V by 7 bases and J by 3 bases, and 16 bases separated the two germline ends. CDR1 MDHEN and CDR2 SYDVKM come from the germline V gene. This CDR3 comprises 14 residues. The CDR3 nucleotides read TGTGCCAGCACCCTAGGGGGGGTGGGCTACGAGCAGTACTTC. Residues: CASTLGGVGYEQYF.

About this clone: This sample also contains other DNA sequences that code for the same CDR3. This chain joins TRBV9 and TRBJ1-1; D ambiguous. The germline V gene has CDR1 SGDLS and CDR2 YYNGEE. V lost 1 base to trimming and J lost 1 base, with 5 bases between them. This CDR3 spans 13 amino acids. CDR3 amino acids: CASSVTGNTEAFF. In DNA form, the CDR3 reads TGTGCCAGCAGCGTAACCGGGAACACTGAAGCTTTCTTT.

V is TRBV3-1 (or the pseudogene TRBV3-2) and J is TRBJ2-1, with D perhaps TRBD1 (6 bases). The CDR3 consists of 13 residues. Germline lookup yields CDR1 LGHDT and CDR2 YNNKEL (reference sequence). V lost 5 bases and J 5 bases, leaving 10 bases between the germline ends. CDR3 region: CASSFGQNNEQFF. CDR3 coding DNA: TGTGCCAGCAGCTTCGGACAGAACAATGAGCAGTTCTTC.